One and the same sample provided the 4 T cell receptor beta chains below, sequenced in a study of blood T cells in healthy people across ages (dated by TCRdb to the mid-2010s). Receptor libraries were prepared by 5' RACE. The listed sequencing device is Illumina HiSeq 2500. The second PCR ran for about 7 to 11 cycles and used a J-beta primer mix along with a sample-barcoded 5' primer. Using fastp at Q25 and MiXCR, TCRdb reprocessed the public reads and kept productive beta chains. Rows with one shared CDR3 protein collapse into an entry with the most common genes and DNA. The sample table contains 580,000 or so distinct CDR3 sequences; only one count was recorded for under 55% of them. The top ten clones comprise about 26% of the sample. Sequences were obtained from blood. The receptors were gathered from an elderly man in good health.

The J gene is TRBJ1-5, the V gene TRBV7-6; TRBD1 might be the D (5 bases). V was cut by 1 base and J by 1 base, with 11 bases left in between. This CDR3 comprises 16 residues. Per the germline V gene, CDR1 is SGHVS and CDR2 is FNYEAQ. The CDR3 coding sequence is TGTGCCAGCAGCTTAGATGTGGGGGGGAGCAATCAGCCCCAGCATTTT. Its protein product is CASSLDVGGSNQPQHF. Looking up the rest from reference TRBV7-6 and TRBJ1-5 gives the full variable domain: GAGVSQSPRYKVTKRGQDVALRCDPISGHVSLYWYRQALGQGPEFLTYFNYEAQQDKSGLPNDRFSAERPEGSISTLTIQRTEQRDSAMYRCASSLDVGGSNQPQHFGDGTRLSIL.

The chain has TRBV12-3 or TRBV12-4 and TRBJ1-6; D remains ambiguous. V dropped 5 bases and J dropped 10 bases, with 12 bases sitting between them. The CDR3 sequence is 13 residues long. CDR3 residues: CASSPWDSSPLHF. Written as DNA, the CDR3 is TGTGCCAGCAGTCCGTGGGATTCCTCACCCCTCCACTTT.

The genes are TRBV4-2 and TRBJ2-1, with D hard to call. CDR1 and CDR2 from the germline V gene are LGHNA and YNFKEQ. Trimming stripped 7 bases from V and 2 bases from J, with 18 bases between. The CDR3 is 16 residues long. The CDR3 loop is CASTYSHGWTYNEQFF. The CDR3, as DNA: TGTGCCAGCACTTACTCCCATGGGTGGACCTACAATGAGCAGTTCTTC.

The V call is TRBV6-5, the J call TRBJ2-2; 7 nucleotides match TRBD1. CDR1 is MNHEY, CDR2 SVGAGI, per germline. V gave up 2 bases and J gave up 0 bases; unmatched junction bases: 0. This CDR3 comprises 15 residues. The CDR3 coding sequence is TGTGCCAGCAGTTACGACAGGGCGAACACCGGGGAGCTGTTTTTT. The encoded protein is CASSYDRANTGELFF.